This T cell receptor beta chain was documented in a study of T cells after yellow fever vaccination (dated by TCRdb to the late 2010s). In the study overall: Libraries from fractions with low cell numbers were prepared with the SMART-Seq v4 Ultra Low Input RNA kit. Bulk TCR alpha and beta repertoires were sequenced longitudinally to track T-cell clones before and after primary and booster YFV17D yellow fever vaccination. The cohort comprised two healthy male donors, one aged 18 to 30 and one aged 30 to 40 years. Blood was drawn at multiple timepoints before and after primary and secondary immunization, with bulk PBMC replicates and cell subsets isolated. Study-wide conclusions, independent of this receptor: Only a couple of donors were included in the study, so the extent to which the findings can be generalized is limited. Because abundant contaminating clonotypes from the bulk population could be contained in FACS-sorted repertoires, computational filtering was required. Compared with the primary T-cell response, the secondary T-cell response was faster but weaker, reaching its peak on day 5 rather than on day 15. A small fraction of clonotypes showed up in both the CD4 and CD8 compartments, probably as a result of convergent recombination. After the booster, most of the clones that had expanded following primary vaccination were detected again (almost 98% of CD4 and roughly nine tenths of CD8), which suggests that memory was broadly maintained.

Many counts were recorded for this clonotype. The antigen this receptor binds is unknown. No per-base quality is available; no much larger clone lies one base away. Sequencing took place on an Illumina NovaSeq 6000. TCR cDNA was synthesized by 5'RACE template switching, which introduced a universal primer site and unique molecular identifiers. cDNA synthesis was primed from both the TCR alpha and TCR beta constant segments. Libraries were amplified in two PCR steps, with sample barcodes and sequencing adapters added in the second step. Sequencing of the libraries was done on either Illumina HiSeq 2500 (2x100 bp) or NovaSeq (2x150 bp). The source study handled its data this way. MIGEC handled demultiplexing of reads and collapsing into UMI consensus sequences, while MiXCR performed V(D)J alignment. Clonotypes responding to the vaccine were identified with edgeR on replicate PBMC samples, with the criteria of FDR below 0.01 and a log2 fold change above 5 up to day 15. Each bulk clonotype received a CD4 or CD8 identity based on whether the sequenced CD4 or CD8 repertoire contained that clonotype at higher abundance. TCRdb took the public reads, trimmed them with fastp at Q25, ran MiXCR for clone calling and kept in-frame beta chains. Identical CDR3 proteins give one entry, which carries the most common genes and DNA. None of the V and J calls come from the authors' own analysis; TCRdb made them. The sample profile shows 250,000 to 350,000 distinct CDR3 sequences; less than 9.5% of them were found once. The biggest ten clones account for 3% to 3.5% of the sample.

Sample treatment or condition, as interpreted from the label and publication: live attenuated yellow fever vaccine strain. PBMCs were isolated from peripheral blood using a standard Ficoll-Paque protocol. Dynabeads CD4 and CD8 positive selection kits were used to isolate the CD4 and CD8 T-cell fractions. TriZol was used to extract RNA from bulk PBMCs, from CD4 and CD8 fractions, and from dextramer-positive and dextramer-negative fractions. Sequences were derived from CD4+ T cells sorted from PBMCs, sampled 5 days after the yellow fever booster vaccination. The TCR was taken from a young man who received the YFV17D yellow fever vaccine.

The DNA sequence is as follows: TGTGCCAGCAGCCTCGGATTGGCGGTGAACACCGGGGAGCTGTTTTTT. This is translated as CASSLGLAVNTGELFF. This receptor chain uses TRBV5-4 and TRBJ2-2, with the D gene uncertain. Trimming takes 4 bases from V and 1 base from J, and the germline ends sit 14 bases apart. The CDR3 holds 16 amino acids from the cysteine to the phenylalanine. This entry keeps only the CDR3 DNA: 48 bases, framed from base 1. Looking up the germline V gene (reference sequence) yields CDR1 SGHNT and CDR2 YYREEE. Full variable domain (CDR3 extended with the reference TRBV5-4 and TRBJ2-2 proteins): ETGVTQSPTHLIKTRGQQVTLRCSSQSGHNTVSWYQQALGQGPQFIFQYYREEENGRGNFPPRFSGLQFPNYSSELNVNALELDDSALYLCASSLGLAVNTGELFFGEGSRLTVL.